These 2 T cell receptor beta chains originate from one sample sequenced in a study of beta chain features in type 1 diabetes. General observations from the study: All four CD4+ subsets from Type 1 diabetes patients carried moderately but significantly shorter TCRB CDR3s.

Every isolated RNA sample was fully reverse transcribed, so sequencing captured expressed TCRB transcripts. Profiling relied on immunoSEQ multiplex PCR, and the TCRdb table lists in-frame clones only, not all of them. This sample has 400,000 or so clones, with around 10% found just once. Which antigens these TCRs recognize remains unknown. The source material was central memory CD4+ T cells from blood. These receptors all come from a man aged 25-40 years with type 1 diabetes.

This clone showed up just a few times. CDR3 in amino acids: CASRDQGEPPEAFF. The CDR3, as DNA: TGTGCCAGCAGAGATCAGGGCGAGCCGCCCGAAGCTTTCTTT. The chain carries TRBV27 and TRBJ1-1, with D possibly being TRBD1 (5 bases). In germline, CDR1 is MNHEY, CDR2 SMNVEV (reference sequence). This CDR3 region has 14 residues. The V end lost 6 bases, the J end lost 8 bases, and 19 bases lay between the germline ends.

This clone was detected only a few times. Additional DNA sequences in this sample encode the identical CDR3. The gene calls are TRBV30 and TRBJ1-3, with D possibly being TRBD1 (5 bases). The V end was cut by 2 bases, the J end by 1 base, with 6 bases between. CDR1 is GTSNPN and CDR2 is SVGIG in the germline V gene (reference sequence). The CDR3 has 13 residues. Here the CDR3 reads CAWSSGSGNTIYF. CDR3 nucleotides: TGTGCCTGGAGTTCAGGGTCTGGAAACACCATATATTTT.